The rows below give T cell receptor beta chains drawn from one sample of a study of CD8 T cells in Susac syndrome. TCRdb re-analysed the immunoSEQ multiplex PCR reads in MiXCR, keeping a single row per CDR3 protein. The sample lists 150,000 to 200,000 distinct CDR3 sequences, approximately 96% occurring once. The sample consisted of CD4+ T cells from PBMCs. These receptors all stem from a human donor with Susac syndrome. Each CDR3 is given with its conserved first and last residue. The order of the fields is clone size, D gene, V gene, J gene, CDR3 protein, CDR3 DNA. D genes are given only for firm matches. Clone size is shown for a subset of rows, as once, few, many or a class of expanded clone.

size: -
D: TRBD2
V: TRBV3-1
J: TRBJ2-1
CDR3: CASSQGVLAGANEQFF
DNA: TGTGCCAGCAGCCAAGGAGTCCTAGCGGGGGCTAATGAGCAGTTCTTC

size: -
D: TRBD2
V: TRBV18
J: TRBJ2-1
CDR3: CASSPPGRGGRYNEQFF
DNA: TGTGCCAGCTCACCACCCGGGCGGGGGGGCCGGTACAATGAGCAGTTCTTC

size: -
D: TRBD1
V: TRBV3-1
J: TRBJ2-5
CDR3: CASSLTPGGAETQYF
DNA: TGTGCCAGCAGCCTAACTCCAGGGGGCGCGGAGACCCAGTACTTC

size: -
D: TRBD1
V: TRBV12-3/TRBV12-4
J: TRBJ1-1
CDR3: CASSPGQGNTEAFF
DNA: TGTGCCAGCAGCCCGGGACAGGGGAACACTGAAGCTTTCTTT

size: once
D: -
V: TRBV18
J: TRBJ2-1
CDR3: CASSPTGYEQFF
DNA: TGTGCCAGCTCCCCAACAGGTTATGAGCAGTTCTTC

size: -
D: -
V: TRBV6-5
J: TRBJ2-2
CDR3: CASSYSSRADTGELFF
DNA: TGTGCCAGCAGTTACTCATCCAGGGCGGACACCGGGGAGCTGTTTTTT

size: -
D: -
V: TRBV18
J: TRBJ1-6
CDR3: CASSLDNYNSPLHF
DNA: TGTGCCAGCTCACTCGACAACTATAATTCACCCCTCCACTTT

size: -
D: -
V: TRBV10-3
J: TRBJ2-3
CDR3: CAISEDNTDTQYF
DNA: TGTGCCATCAGTGAAGACAACACAGATACGCAGTATTTT

size: -
D: -
V: TRBV7-9
J: TRBJ2-5
CDR3: CASSLRLLYQETQYF
DNA: TGTGCCAGCAGCTTAAGGCTCCTGTACCAAGAGACCCAGTACTTC

size: -
D: TRBD2
V: TRBV20-1
J: TRBJ2-3
CDR3: CSATRGGSTDTQYF
DNA: TGCAGTGCTACCCGGGGGGGTAGCACAGATACGCAGTATTTT

size: -
D: -
V: TRBV2
J: TRBJ1-5
CDR3: CASSEADTNQPQHF
DNA: TGTGCCAGCAGTGAAGCGGACACTAATCAGCCCCAGCATTTT

size: -
D: -
V: TRBV23-1
J: TRBJ2-5
CDR3: CASSQSGRGETQYF
DNA: TGCGCCAGCAGTCAATCGGGCAGGGGAGAGACCCAGTACTTC

size: -
D: TRBD2
V: TRBV7-2
J: TRBJ2-5
CDR3: CASSLALIRGGTQETQYF
DNA: TGTGCCAGCAGCTTAGCGCTAATACGGGGGGGAACCCAAGAGACCCAGTACTTC

size: -
D: -
V: TRBV20-1
J: TRBJ1-2
CDR3: CSARESNGYTF
DNA: TGCAGTGCTAGAGAGAGCAACGGCTACACCTTC

size: -
D: -
V: TRBV5-4
J: TRBJ1-2
CDR3: CASSSDPREPGYTF
DNA: TGTGCCAGCAGCTCCGACCCCAGGGAGCCTGGCTACACCTTC

size: -
D: TRBD1
V: TRBV30
J: TRBJ1-2
CDR3: CAWLGGSTGGNYGYTF
DNA: TGTGCCTGGTTGGGGGGCTCGACAGGGGGCAACTATGGCTACACCTTC

size: -
D: TRBD2
V: TRBV30
J: TRBJ2-5
CDR3: CAWLQRGVGTQYF
DNA: TGTGCCTGGCTTCAGCGGGGCGTCGGGACCCAGTACTTC

size: -
D: -
V: TRBV5-4
J: TRBJ2-5
CDR3: CASSLGGEETQYF
DNA: TGTGCCAGCAGCTTGGGCGGGGAAGAGACCCAGTACTTC

size: -
D: -
V: TRBV14
J: TRBJ1-3
CDR3: CASSPLSVGNTIYF
DNA: TGTGCCAGCAGTCCCCTCTCTGTCGGAAACACCATATATTTT

size: -
D: -
V: TRBV25-1
J: TRBJ2-5
CDR3: CASALGRQLQETQYF
DNA: TGTGCCAGCGCGTTAGGCAGACAATTGCAAGAGACCCAGTACTTC

size: once
D: TRBD1
V: TRBV18
J: TRBJ2-7
CDR3: CASSPTTGGTTYEQYF
DNA: TGTGCCAGCTCACCAACCACAGGGGGCACGACCTACGAGCAGTACTTC

size: -
D: TRBD1
V: TRBV7-2
J: TRBJ2-7
CDR3: CASNQQTGVLHEQYF
DNA: TGTGCCAGCAACCAACAGACAGGGGTTCTCCACGAGCAGTACTTC

size: -
D: TRBD2
V: TRBV7-2
J: TRBJ2-3
CDR3: CASSSPGLAPNTQYF
DNA: TGTGCCAGCAGCTCCCCGGGACTAGCGCCGAATACGCAGTATTTT